This T cell receptor (beta chain) derives from a study of cytomegalovirus exposure and HLA in healthy donors. General observations from the study: In a later analysis, common viral pathogens appeared linked to several of the most significant clusters. Later analysis placed DRB1 highest and HLA-C lowest in TCR association rates, which differed by HLA locus.

The PCR used 60 Vbeta and 13 Jbeta primers. Original analysis: In a later analysis, 80 million to 100 million unique TCR beta chains included roughly 11 million shared by two or more donors. The protocol was immunoSEQ multiplex PCR, while the TCRdb copy is restricted to in-frame clones and leaves out a portion. The DNA was the basis for D and trimming; V, J and clone size are from that table. This sample yields tens of thousands of clones, of which around 70% are seen a single time; 7% to 10% belongs to the top ten. This clone was seen a handful of times. The antigen is undetermined. V gave up 2 bases and J gave up 0 bases; unmatched junction bases: 6. This CDR3 has 19 amino acids. The germline V gene encodes CDR1 LGHNA and CDR2 YSLEER. Healthy bone marrow donors made up the donors.

The chain recombines TRBV4-3 with TRBJ2-6; 11 bases line up with TRBD1. The sequence came from a woman in her forties or fifties in good health and CMV-seronegative. Material for sequencing was PBMCs. CDR3 sequence (DNA): TGCGCCAGCAGCCAACTAACCGGGACAGGGGGCTCTGGGGCCAACGTCCTGACTTTC. It yields the protein CASSQLTGTGGSGANVLTF.